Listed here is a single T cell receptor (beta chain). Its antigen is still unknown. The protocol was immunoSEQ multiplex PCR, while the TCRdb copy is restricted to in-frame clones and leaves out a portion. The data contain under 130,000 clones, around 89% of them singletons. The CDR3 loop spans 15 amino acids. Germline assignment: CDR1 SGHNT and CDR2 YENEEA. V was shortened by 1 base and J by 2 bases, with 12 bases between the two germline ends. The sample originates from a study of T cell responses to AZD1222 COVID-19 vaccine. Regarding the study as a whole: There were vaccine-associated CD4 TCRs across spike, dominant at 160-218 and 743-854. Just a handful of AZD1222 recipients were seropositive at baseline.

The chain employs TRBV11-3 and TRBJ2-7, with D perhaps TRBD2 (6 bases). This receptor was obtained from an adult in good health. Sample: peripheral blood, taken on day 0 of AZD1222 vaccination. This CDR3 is CASSLGGDLAYEQYF. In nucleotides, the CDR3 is TGTGCCAGCAGCTTAGGGGGGGACTTAGCCTACGAGCAGTACTTC.